One and the same sample provided the 5 T cell receptor beta chains below, sequenced in a study of neurological immune-mediated disorders. Described time point: longitudinal time-point 2. TCRdb fed the 5' RACE reads into MiXCR, producing one record per CDR3 protein. The profile shows roughly 49,000 distinct CDR3 sequences, around 14% of them singletons. Material: PBMCs. The receptors originated from a male donor with HTLV-1-associated myelopathy (HAM/TSP).

This clonotype has ten or more counts. The chain combines TRBV5-1 with TRBJ1-1; 7 bases map to TRBD1. Trimming took 5 bases from V and 6 from J; bases not matched to a gene: 10. The germline CDR1 and CDR2 sequences are SGHRS and YFSETQ. The CDR3 spans 14 residues. Written as DNA, the CDR3 is TGCGCCAGCAGTCGACTAGGGGGCTCTGCTGAAGCTTTCTTT. Translating gives CASSRLGGSAEAFF. The variable domain in full, completed from reference TRBV5-1 and TRBJ1-1, reads KAGVTQTPRYLIKTRGQQVTLSCSPISGHRSVSWYQQTPGQGLQFLFEYFSETQRNKGNFPGRFSGRQFSNSRSEMNVSTLELGDSALYLCASSRLGGSAEAFFGQGTRLTVV.

This clonotype was seen repeatedly, ten times or more. The chain is built from TRBV3-1 and TRBJ2-1; D possibly uses TRBD1 or TRBD2 (5 bases each). The CDR3 loop spans 13 amino acids. Germline loops: CDR1 LGHDT, CDR2 YNNKEL (reference sequence). Trimming shortened V by 4 bases and J by 8 bases, and 12 bases separated the two germline ends. The CDR3 protein is CASSRGAFDEQFF. The CDR3 bases are TGTGCCAGCAGCCGAGGGGCATTCGATGAGCAGTTCTTC.

This clonotype was observed at least ten times. This chain uses TRBV7-9 with TRBJ2-7; 8 nucleotides match TRBD2. Germline V gene data show CDR1 as SEHNR and CDR2 as FQNEAQ (reference sequence). The trim removed 2 bases at V and 3 bases at J, leaving 6 bases unmatched. This CDR3 is built from 15 residues. The CDR3 DNA reads as TGTGCCAGCAGCTTAATAAGCGGGGGCCTCTACGAGCAGTACTTC. Its protein product is CASSLISGGLYEQYF.

At least ten counts were recorded for this clonotype. This chain links TRBV7-2 with TRBJ1-4; D possibly corresponds to TRBD1 (6 bases). V lost 1 base, J lost 7 bases, and 7 bases lay in between. Germline V CDR1 and CDR2: SGHTA, FQGNSA. CDR3 length: 13 amino acids. CDR3 region: CASSLEGGEKLFF. The DNA for the CDR3 is TGTGCCAGCAGCTTAGAAGGGGGTGAAAAACTGTTTTTT. Full variable domain (outside the CDR3, taken from reference TRBV7-2 and TRBJ1-4): GAGVSQSPSNKVTEKGKDVELRCDPISGHTALYWYRQSLGQGLEFLIYFQGNSAPDKSGLPSDRFSAERTGGSVSTLTIQRTQQEDSAVYLCASSLEGGEKLFFGSGTQLSVL.

The J gene is TRBJ2-2, the V gene TRBV11-3, with no clear D. This CDR3 contains 12 residues. Deletions cut 10 bases from V and 0 bases from J, with 6 bases between. Germline assignment: CDR1 SGHNT and CDR2 YENEEA. CDR3 protein: CATIANTGELFF. DNA of the CDR3: TGTGCCACGATAGCGAACACCGGGGAGCTGTTTTTT.